This T cell receptor (beta chain) was found in a study of shared clonotypes between healthy human individuals. Study-level information: Three CD4 naive, three CD4 memory, two CD8 naive and one CD8 memory plate were used per donor.

Study-wide findings and caveats: Genetic and exposure-history diversity was limited by the small donor number.

About this clone: Its antigen is still unknown.

Researchers divided each subset's genomic DNA evenly across several immunoSEQ plates. Produced via immunoSEQ multiplex PCR; TCRdb's table is partial and in-frame only. This table holds 1.6 million or so clones, 96% found once. Germline CDR1 MGHRA, CDR2 YSYEKL. V gave up 0 bases and J gave up 6 bases, with 12 bases separating them. This CDR3 spans 15 amino acids. The receptor's source is a man aged 25-45 years in good health. The sequenced sample consisted of naive CD4+ T cells sorted from blood. Subset noted: CD45RA+ positively selected. This chain uses TRBV4-1 with TRBJ1-3; D remains ambiguous. The CDR3, as DNA: TGCGCCAGCAGCCAAGACGCAGGCCCGGTAAACACCATATATTTT. It specifies CASSQDAGPVNTIYF.